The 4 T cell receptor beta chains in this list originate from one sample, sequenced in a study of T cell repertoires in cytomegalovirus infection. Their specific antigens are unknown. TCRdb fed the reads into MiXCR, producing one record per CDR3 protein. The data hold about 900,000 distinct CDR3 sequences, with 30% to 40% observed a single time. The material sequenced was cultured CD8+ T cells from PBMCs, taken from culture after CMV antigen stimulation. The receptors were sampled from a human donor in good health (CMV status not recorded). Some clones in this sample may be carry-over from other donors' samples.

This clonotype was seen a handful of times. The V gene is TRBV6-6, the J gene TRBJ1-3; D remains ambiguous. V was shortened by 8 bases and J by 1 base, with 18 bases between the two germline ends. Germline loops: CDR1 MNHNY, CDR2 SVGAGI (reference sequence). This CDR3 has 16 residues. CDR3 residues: CASAGHNDKSGNTIYF. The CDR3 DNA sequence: TGTGCCAGCGCGGGCCACAACGACAAATCTGGAAACACCATATATTTT.

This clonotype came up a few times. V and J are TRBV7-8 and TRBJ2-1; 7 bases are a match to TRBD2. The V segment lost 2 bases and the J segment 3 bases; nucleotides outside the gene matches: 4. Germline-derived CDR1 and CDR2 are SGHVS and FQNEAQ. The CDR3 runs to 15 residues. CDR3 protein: CASSLMGDYYNEQFF. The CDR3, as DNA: TGTGCCAGCAGCTTAATGGGGGACTACTACAATGAGCAGTTCTTC. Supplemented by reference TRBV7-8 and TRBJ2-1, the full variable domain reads GAGVSQSPRYKVAKRGQDVALRCDPISGHVSLFWYQQALGQGPEFLTYFQNEAQLDKSGLPSDRFFAERPEGSVSTLKIQRTQQEDSAVYLCASSLMGDYYNEQFFGPGTRLTVL.

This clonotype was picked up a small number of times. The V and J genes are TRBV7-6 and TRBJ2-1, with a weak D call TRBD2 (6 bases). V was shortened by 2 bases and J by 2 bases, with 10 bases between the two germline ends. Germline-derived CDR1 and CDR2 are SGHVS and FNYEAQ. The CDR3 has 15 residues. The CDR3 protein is CASSLKGTPYNEQFF. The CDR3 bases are TGTGCCAGCAGCTTAAAAGGGACTCCCTACAATGAGCAGTTCTTC.

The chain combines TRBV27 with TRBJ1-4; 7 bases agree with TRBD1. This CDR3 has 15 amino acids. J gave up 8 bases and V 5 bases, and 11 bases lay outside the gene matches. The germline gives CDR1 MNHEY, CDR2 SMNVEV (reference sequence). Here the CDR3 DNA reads TGTGCCAGCAGTACAACACGGGACAGCGACGAAAAACTGTTTTTT. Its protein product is CASSTTRDSDEKLFF.